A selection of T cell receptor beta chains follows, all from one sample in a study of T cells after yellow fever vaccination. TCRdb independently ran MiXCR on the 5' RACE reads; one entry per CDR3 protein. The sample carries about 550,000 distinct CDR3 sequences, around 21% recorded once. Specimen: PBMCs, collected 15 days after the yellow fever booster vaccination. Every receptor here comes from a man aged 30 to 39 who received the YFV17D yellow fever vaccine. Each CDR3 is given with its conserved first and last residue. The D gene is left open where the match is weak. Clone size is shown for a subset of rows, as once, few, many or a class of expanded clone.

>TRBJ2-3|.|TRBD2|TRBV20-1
TGCAGTGCTAGCGGGGGGGCAACAACAGATACGCAGTATTTT
CSASGGATTDTQYF
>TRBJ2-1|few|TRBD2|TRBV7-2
TGTGCCAGCAGCTTAGTGACTAGCGGGAGGGGTGAGCAGTTCTTC
CASSLVTSGRGEQFF
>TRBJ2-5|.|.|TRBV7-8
TGTGCCAGCAGCTTCGATGGGTTTAGTATAGTTGAGACCCAGTACTTC
CASSFDGFSIVETQYF
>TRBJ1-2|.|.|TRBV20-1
TGCAGGGCCGGCTATGGCTACACCTTC
CRAGYGYTF
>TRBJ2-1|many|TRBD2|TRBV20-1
TGCAGTGCCCCGATAGCCCCGGGAGGGTACGATGAGCAGTTCTTC
CSAPIAPGGYDEQFF
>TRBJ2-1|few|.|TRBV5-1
TGCGCCAGCAGCCCCGCCTGGGGGGGCAGGGACAATGAGCAGTTCTTC
CASSPAWGGRDNEQFF
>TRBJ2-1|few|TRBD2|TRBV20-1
TGCAGTGCTACCCCCCCGGGACTAGCGGGAGGGCCTCTCAATGAGCAGTTCTTC
CSATPPGLAGGPLNEQFF
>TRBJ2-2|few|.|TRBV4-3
TGCGCCAGCAGCCAAGAACCCCCGGGGCAGGCAGGGGAGCTGTTTTTT
CASSQEPPGQAGELFF
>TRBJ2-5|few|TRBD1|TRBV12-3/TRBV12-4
TGTGCCAGCAGTTCGAGCGAATGGGGGACAGGGGTTGAGACCCAGTACTTC
CASSSSEWGTGVETQYF
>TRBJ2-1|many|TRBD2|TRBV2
TGTGCCAGCAATAAACTAGCGGGAGTAAACAATGAGCAGTTCTTC
CASNKLAGVNNEQFF
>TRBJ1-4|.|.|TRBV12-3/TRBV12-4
TGTGCCAGCAGTCAAAATACTCGAGGGGTTTCAACTAATGAAAAACTGTTTTTT
CASSQNTRGVSTNEKLFF
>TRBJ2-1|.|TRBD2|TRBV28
TGTGCCAGCTCTAGCGGGAGTCACAATGAGCAGTTCTTC
CASSSGSHNEQFF
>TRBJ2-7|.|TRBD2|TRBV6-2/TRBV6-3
TGTGCCAGCAGTTGGCAACTAGCGCGCTCCTACGAGCAGTACTTC
CASSWQLARSYEQYF
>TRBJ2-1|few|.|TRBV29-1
TGCAGCGTTGAGGCAAGTTCCAATGAGCAGTTCTTC
CSVEASSNEQFF
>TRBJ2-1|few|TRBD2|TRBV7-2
TGTGCCAGCAGCCCCGGACTAGCGGGAGCCCTCCTGAATGAGCAGTTCTTC
CASSPGLAGALLNEQFF
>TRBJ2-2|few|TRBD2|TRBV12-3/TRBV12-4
TGTGCCAGCAACGTGGGGGGGAGGGCCCCCGGGGAGCTGTTTTTT
CASNVGGRAPGELFF
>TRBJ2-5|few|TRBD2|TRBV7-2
TGTGCCAGCAGCTTACTAGCGGGAGGACAAGAGACCCAGTACTTC
CASSLLAGGQETQYF
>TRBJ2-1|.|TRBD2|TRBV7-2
TGTGCCAGCAGCTCGCGGGGGGAATACAATGAGCAGTTCTTC
CASSSRGEYNEQFF
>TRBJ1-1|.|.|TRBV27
TGTGCCAGCAGTTATAGGACAGAGAACACTGAAGCTTTCTTT
CASSYRTENTEAFF
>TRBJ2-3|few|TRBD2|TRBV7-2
TGTGCCAGCAGCTTATATCTCGGGAGGGGCACAGATACGCAGTATTTT
CASSLYLGRGTDTQYF
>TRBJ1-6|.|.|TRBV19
TGTGCCAGTAGCATCACAGGCATTAATTCACCCCTCCACTTT
CASSITGINSPLHF
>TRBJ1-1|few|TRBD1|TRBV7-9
TGTGCCAGCAGCAGCCACAGGGGGCTTCTTGAAGCTTTCTTT
CASSSHRGLLEAFF
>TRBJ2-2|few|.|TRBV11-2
TGTGCCAGCAGCCCAACCGGGACAATGATCACCGGGGAGCTGTTTTTT
CASSPTGTMITGELFF
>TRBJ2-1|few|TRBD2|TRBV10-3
TGTGCCATCAGTGTAGTAGCGGGCACATACAATGAGCAGTTCTTC
CAISVVAGTYNEQFF
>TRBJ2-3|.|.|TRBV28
TGTGCCAGCAGTCGACGTCCCACAGATACGCAGTATTTT
CASSRRPTDTQYF
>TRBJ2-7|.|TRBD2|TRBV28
TGTGCCAGCAGTTCCCAGGGGTCAGGACCCAGCGGGGGAAGCGAGCAGTACTTC
CASSSQGSGPSGGSEQYF
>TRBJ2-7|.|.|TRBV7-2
TGTGCCAGCAGCCCCTCAGGGCCGGCCGAGCAGTACTTC
CASSPSGPAEQYF
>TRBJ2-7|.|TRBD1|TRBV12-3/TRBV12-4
TGTGCCAGCCTAGGGGACAGTAATTACGAGCAGTACTTC
CASLGDSNYEQYF
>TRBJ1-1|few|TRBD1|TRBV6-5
TGTGCCAGCAGTTACGGGGACAGGGCCACTGAAGCTTTCTTT
CASSYGDRATEAFF
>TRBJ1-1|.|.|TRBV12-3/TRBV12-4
TGTGCCAGCAGCCGCCACGACTTGAACACTGAAGCTTTCTTT
CASSRHDLNTEAFF
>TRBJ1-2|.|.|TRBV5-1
TGCGCCAGCAGCTTGCTACAGAGCTATGGCTACACCTTC
CASSLLQSYGYTF
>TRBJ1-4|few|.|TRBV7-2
TGTGCCAGCAGCTTAAAAAGTGGTGAAAAACTGTTTTTT
CASSLKSGEKLFF
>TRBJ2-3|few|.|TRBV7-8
TGTGCCAGCAGCTTAGGGAGGGTTCTAGCAGATACGCAGTATTTT
CASSLGRVLADTQYF
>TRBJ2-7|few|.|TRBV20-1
TGCAGTGCTAGCGGGACGAGTAACTACGAGCAGTACTTC
CSASGTSNYEQYF
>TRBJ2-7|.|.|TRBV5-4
TGTGCCAGCAGCTACCCGTCCTCCTACGAGCAGTACTTC
CASSYPSSYEQYF
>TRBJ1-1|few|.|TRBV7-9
TGTGCCAGCAGCCCCCCAGGAGACAGGACTGAAGCTTTCTTT
CASSPPGDRTEAFF
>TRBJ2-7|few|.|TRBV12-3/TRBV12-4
TGTGCCAGCAGTGTCAGACTGGCCTACGAGCAGTACTTC
CASSVRLAYEQYF
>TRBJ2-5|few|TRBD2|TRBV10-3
TGTGCCATCAGTCCGACTAGCGGGGCACAAGAGACCCAGTACTTC
CAISPTSGAQETQYF
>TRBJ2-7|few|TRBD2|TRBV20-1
TGCAGTGCTAGGGAGACTAGCGGACTCTCCTACGAGCAGTACTTC
CSARETSGLSYEQYF
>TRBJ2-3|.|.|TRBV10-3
TGTGCCATCAGTGCCTCCGGGACAGATACGCAGTATTTT
CAISASGTDTQYF
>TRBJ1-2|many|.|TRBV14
TGTGCCAGCAGATCGACGGTAGATTATGGCTACACCTTC
CASRSTVDYGYTF
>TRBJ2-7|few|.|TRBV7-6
TGTGCCAGCAGCCCAGCCGGTGGACAAGGCGAGCAGTACTTC
CASSPAGGQGEQYF
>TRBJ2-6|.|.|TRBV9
TGTGCCAGCAGCGTAGTTCATGGGAGATCTGGGGCCAACGTCCTGACTTTC
CASSVVHGRSGANVLTF
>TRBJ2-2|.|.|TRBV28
TGTGCCAGCACCGGGGCCGTGAACACCGGGGAGCTGTTTTTT
CASTGAVNTGELFF
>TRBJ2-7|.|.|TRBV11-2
TGTGCCAGCAGCTTCGGCGACCAAAGGGGCGAGCAGTACTTC
CASSFGDQRGEQYF
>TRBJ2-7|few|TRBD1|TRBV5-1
TGCGCCAGCAGCTCTAGGACAGGGGGAACCTACGAGCAGTACTTC
CASSSRTGGTYEQYF
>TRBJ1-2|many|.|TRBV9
TGTGCCAGCAGCAGGACAGAAAACTATGGCTACACCTTC
CASSRTENYGYTF
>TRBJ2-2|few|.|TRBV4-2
TGTGCCAGCAGCCAACTGGCTAGGGACACCGGGGAGCTGTTTTTT
CASSQLARDTGELFF
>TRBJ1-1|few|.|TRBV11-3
TGTGCCAGCAGCGCTAGGACATCCTCTGAAGCTTTCTTT
CASSARTSSEAFF
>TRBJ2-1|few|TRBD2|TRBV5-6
TGTGCCAGCAGCTTGGGTAGGACTAGTTACTACAATGAGCAGTTCTTC
CASSLGRTSYYNEQFF
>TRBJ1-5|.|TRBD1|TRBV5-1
TGCGCCAGCAGCCTGGGCGCCGGACAGGGCGGTCAGCCCCAGCATTTT
CASSLGAGQGGQPQHF
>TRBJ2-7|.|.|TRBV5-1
TGCGCCAGCGAGTCCGAGCAGTACTTC
CASESEQYF
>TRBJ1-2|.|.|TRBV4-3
TGCGCCAGCAGCCAAGAAAGCCAGGTCCTGGTGTATGGCTACACCTTC
CASSQESQVLVYGYTF
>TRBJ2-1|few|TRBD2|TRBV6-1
TGTGCCAGCCTTAGGTGGGCTAGCGGGGACAATGAGCAGTTCTTC
CASLRWASGDNEQFF
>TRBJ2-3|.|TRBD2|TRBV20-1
TGCAGTGCTAGGCTTAAATTCACTAGCGGGAGTAGAGATACGCAGTATTTT
CSARLKFTSGSRDTQYF